This T cell receptor (beta chain) was found in a study of human T cells and chemical hapten exposure. TCRdb reprocessed the RACE reads with MiXCR, giving one entry per CDR3 protein. This table has approximately 350,000 distinct CDR3 sequences, 6% to 8.5% appearing once. In germline, CDR1 is SQVTM, CDR2 ANQGSEA. The V and J ends lost 1 base and 1 base respectively, with 7 bases between them. CDR3 length: 13 amino acids. As to time point: patch test 1, 2 weeks after DPC sensitization. Treatment indicated: therapeutic diphenylcyclopropenone sensitization with weekly scalp DPC. The material sequenced was whole blood, taken in connection with sensitization to the hapten diphenylcyclopropenone (DPC). This receptor was taken from a woman aged 18-29 years with alopecia areata. Some clones in this sample may be carry-over from other donors' samples. This sequence joins TRBV29-1 and TRBJ1-1, with D possibly TRBD1 on 6 matching bases. The CDR3 sequence: CSVEGTANTEAFF. As DNA, the CDR3 is TGCAGCGTTGAAGGGACAGCGAACACTGAAGCTTTCTTT.